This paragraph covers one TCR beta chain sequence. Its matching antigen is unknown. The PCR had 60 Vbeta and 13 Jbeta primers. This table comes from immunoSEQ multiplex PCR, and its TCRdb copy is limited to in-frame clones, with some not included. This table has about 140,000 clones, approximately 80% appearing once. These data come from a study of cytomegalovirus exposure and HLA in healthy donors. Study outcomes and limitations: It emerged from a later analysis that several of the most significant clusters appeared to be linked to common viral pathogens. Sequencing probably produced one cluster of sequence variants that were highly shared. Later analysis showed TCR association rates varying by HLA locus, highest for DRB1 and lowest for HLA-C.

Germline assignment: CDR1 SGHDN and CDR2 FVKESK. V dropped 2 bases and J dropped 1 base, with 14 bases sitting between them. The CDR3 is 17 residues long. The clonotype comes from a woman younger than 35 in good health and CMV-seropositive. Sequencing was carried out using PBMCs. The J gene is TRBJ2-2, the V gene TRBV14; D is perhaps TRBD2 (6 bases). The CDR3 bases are TGTGCCAGCAGCCAATTCCAAGCGGGCCTGAACACCGGGGAGCTGTTTTTT. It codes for CASSQFQAGLNTGELFF.